This paragraph reports one TCR beta chain. This sample is drawn from a study of control samples from healthy donors and cancer patients. The CDR3 covers 13 residues. The V gene lost 1 base and the J gene lost 5 bases, with 8 bases spanning the gap. Germline-derived CDR1 and CDR2 are SGHAT and FQNNGV. This table comes from immunoSEQ multiplex PCR, and its TCRdb copy is limited to in-frame clones, with some not included. This repertoire shows roughly 170,000 clones, just under 95% found once; its top ten account for 1.4% to 1.5%. The receptor was isolated from a man aged 18-30 years in good health. This chain links TRBV11-2 with TRBJ2-5; D gene uncertain. Input material: blood. In nucleotides, the CDR3 is TGTGCCAGCAGCTTAGGCGACGGCGAGACCCAGTACTTC. Its protein is CASSLGDGETQYF.